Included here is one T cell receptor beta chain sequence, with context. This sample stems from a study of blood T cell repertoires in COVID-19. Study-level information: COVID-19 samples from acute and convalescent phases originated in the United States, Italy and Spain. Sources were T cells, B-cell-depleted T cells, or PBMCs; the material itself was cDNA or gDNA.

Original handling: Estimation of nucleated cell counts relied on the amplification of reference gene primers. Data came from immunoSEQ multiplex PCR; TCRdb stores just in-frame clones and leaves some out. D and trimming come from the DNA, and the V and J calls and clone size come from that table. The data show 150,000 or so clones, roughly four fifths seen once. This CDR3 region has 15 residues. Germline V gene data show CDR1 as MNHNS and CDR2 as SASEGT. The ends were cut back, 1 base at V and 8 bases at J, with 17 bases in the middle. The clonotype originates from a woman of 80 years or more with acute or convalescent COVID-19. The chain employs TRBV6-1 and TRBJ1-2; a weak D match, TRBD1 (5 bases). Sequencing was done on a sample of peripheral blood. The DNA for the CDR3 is TGTGCCAGCAGTGAAGTCCCGGGACCGGGGGAGGGCTACACCTTC. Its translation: CASSEVPGPGEGYTF.